Below, 23 T cell receptor beta chains from the same sample are listed, as sequenced in a study of PD-1 blockade in classical Hodgkin lymphoma. Every one of the patients relapsed after autologous stem cell transplantation (brentuximab vedotin exposure was variable). The protocol was immunoSEQ multiplex PCR, while the TCRdb copy is restricted to in-frame clones and leaves out a portion. Of around 25,000 clones in the sample, approximately 80% were seen once. This sample comprised peripheral blood mononuclear cells (PBMCs), obtained at baseline. The receptors come from a human donor with classical Hodgkin lymphoma.

The V call is TRBV10-1, the J call TRBJ2-1; D ambiguous. This CDR3 comprises 13 residues. Between the trimmed V and J ends, which lost 0 bases and 9 bases, there was a span of 9 bases. Germline CDR1 and CDR2: WNHNN and SYGVQD (reference sequence). CDR3 amino acids: CASSESGLSEQFF. In DNA, the CDR3 is TGCGCCAGCAGTGAGTCGGGCCTCTCTGAGCAGTTCTTC.

V and J are TRBV9 and TRBJ2-7; D uncertain. Germline values: CDR1 SGDLS, CDR2 YYNGEE. The length of the CDR3 is 14 residues. Trimming removed 3 bases from V and 1 base from J, with 11 bases in between. The CDR3 here is CASSARVGSYEQYF. CDR3 coding DNA: TGTGCCAGCAGCGCGAGAGTCGGGTCCTACGAGCAGTACTTC.

This clone was observed once. The chain is built from TRBV10-3 and TRBJ2-5, with D perhaps given as TRBD1 or TRBD2 (6 bases each). Germline lookup yields CDR1 ENHRY and CDR2 SYGVKD. V was trimmed by 2 bases and J by 4 bases, leaving 8 bases between them. This CDR3 region has 13 residues. The CDR3 bases are TGTGCCATCAGTGAGAGGGGGGCAGAGACCCAGTACTTC. It codes for CAISERGAETQYF.

The sample holds a few counts of this clone. The chain is built from TRBV9 and TRBJ2-1; D ambiguous. V lost 5 bases and J 11 bases, leaving 20 bases between the germline ends. The germline V gene has CDR1 SGDLS and CDR2 YYNGEE. CDR3 length: 14 residues. In DNA form, the CDR3 reads TGTGCCAGCAGTGCGGACCTCCTACAATGGCAGCAGTTCTTC. The encoded protein is CASSADLLQWQQFF. The full variable domain, in which reference TRBV9 and TRBJ2-1 provide the parts outside the CDR3, is DSGVTQTPKHLITATGQRVTLRCSPRSGDLSVYWYQQSLDQGLQFLIQYYNGEERAKGNILERFSAQQFPDLHSELNLSSLELGDSALYFCASSADLLQWQQFFGPGTRLTVL.

The J gene is TRBJ1-4, the V gene TRBV19, with TRBD1 as a possible D gene (6 bases). This CDR3 is built from 15 residues. V lost 6 bases to trimming and J lost 0 bases, with 11 bases between them. The V gene's germline CDR1 is LNHDA and CDR2 SQIVND (reference sequence). The CDR3: CASRLRQATNEKLFF. The CDR3 DNA sequence: TGTGCCAGTAGATTACGACAGGCAACTAATGAAAAACTGTTTTTT.

This clone is a singleton in its sample. The chain links TRBV18 to TRBJ2-2; TRBD1 aligns across 7 bases. V shed 3 bases, J shed 0 bases, and the junction held 13 bases outside the gene matches. This CDR3 is 19 amino acids long. Looked up from germline, CDR1 is KGHSH and CDR2 is LQKENI. In DNA form, the CDR3 reads TGTGCCAGCTCACCGACCAGCTTACAGGGGACATCGAACACCGGGGAGCTGTTTTTT. Residues: CASSPTSLQGTSNTGELFF. The full variable domain, in which reference TRBV18 and TRBJ2-2 provide the parts outside the CDR3, is NAGVMQNPRHLVRRRGQEARLRCSPMKGHSHVYWYRQLPEEGLKFMVYLQKENIIDESGMPKERFSAEFPKEGPSILRIQQVVRGDSAAYFCASSPTSLQGTSNTGELFFGEGSRLTVL.

The chain is built from TRBV10-1 and TRBJ2-3, with 10 bases identical to TRBD1. Trimming cost V 6 bases and J 6 bases; bases outside gene matches: 9. This CDR3 has 15 amino acids. Germline V gene sequence: CDR1 WNHNN, CDR2 SYGVQD (reference sequence). CDR3 protein: CASRTGTGVSDTQYF. The CDR3 DNA follows: TGCGCCAGCAGAACCGGGACAGGGGTCAGTGATACGCAGTATTTT.

This chain's CDR3 is CASSWEGKPTDTQYF. CDR3 nucleotides: TGTGCCAGCAGCTGGGAGGGGAAACCAACAGATACGCAGTATTTT. This chain links TRBV6-5 with TRBJ2-3, with TRBD2 identical over 7 bases. Losses at the gene ends were 6 bases for V and 3 bases for J; bases not matched to a gene: 9. The length of the CDR3 is 15 residues. Germline V gene lookup returns CDR1 MNHEY and CDR2 SVGAGI.

The chain carries TRBV5-1 and TRBJ2-3, with TRBD2 matching over 7 bases. CDR1 is SGHRS and CDR2 is YFSETQ in the germline V gene. V dropped 0 bases and J dropped 1; count of bases not matched to a gene: 5. CDR3 length equals 16 residues. In DNA, the CDR3 is TGCGCCAGCAGCTTGGCTCTAACTAGCGGCACAGATACGCAGTATTTT. As protein: CASSLALTSGTDTQYF.

The chain couples TRBV10-2 to TRBJ1-2, with D unresolved. Germline CDR1 is WSHSY and CDR2 is SAAADI. Trimming shortened V by 8 bases and J by 0 bases, and 10 bases separated the two germline ends. The CDR3 runs to 13 residues. The CDR3 here is CASRDTTNYGYTF. The DNA of the CDR3 is TGCGCCAGCCGGGATACGACTAACTATGGCTACACCTTC.

The chain couples TRBV19 to TRBJ1-2, with 7 nucleotides matching TRBD1. Unmatched junction bases numbered 8, after V lost 3 bases and J lost 7 bases. The CDR3 has 14 amino acids. From germline, CDR1 is LNHDA and CDR2 SQIVND (reference sequence). DNA of the CDR3: TGTGCCAGTAGTATCGGGACAGCCGGGCTTGGCTACACCTTC. Translating it yields CASSIGTAGLGYTF.

The chain carries TRBV30 and TRBJ1-2; 10 bases match TRBD1. Germline values: CDR1 GTSNPN, CDR2 SVGIG (reference sequence). V lost 7 bases and J lost 6; bases outside the gene matches: 8. The CDR3 runs 13 residues. DNA of the CDR3: TGTGCCTACCAGACAGGGGGCGAGAATGGCTACACCTTC. This translates into CAYQTGGENGYTF.

This clone appeared a few times. V and J are TRBV11-2 and TRBJ2-5, with TRBD1 matching over 7 bases. The CDR3 sequence is 14 residues long. Germline CDR1 reads SGHAT; CDR2 reads FQNNGV. Trimming at V came to 6 bases and at J to 2 bases, leaving 6 bases not matched to a gene. This chain's CDR3 is CASRTGSKQETQYF. For the CDR3, the DNA is TGTGCCAGCAGGACAGGGAGTAAGCAAGAGACCCAGTACTTC.

This chain connects TRBV7-9 to TRBJ2-3; TRBD1 matches 7 bases. Germline trimming cut 5 bases from V and 6 bases from J; bases unmatched to any gene: 8. CDR1 is SEHNR, CDR2 FQNEAQ, per germline (reference sequence). The CDR3 runs to 14 residues. The CDR3 sequence is CASSAGTAGDTQYF. In DNA form, the CDR3 reads TGTGCCAGCAGCGCCGGGACAGCTGGGGATACGCAGTATTTT. The variable domain in full, with the rest retrieved from reference TRBV7-9 and TRBJ2-3, is DTGVSQNPRHKITKRGQNVTFRCDPISEHNRLYWYRQTLGQGPEFLTYFQNEAQLEKSRLLSDRFSAERPKGSFSTLEIQRTEQGDSAMYLCASSAGTAGDTQYFGPGTRLTVL.

The J gene is TRBJ1-4, the V gene TRBV19; tentatively, D is TRBD1 (5 bases). This CDR3 is built from 15 residues. Germline V gene data show CDR1 as LNHDA and CDR2 as SQIVND (reference sequence). Between the trimmed V and J ends, which lost 3 bases and 6 bases, there was a span of 14 bases. CDR3 in amino acids: CASSILAGSDEKLFF. For the CDR3, the DNA is TGTGCCAGTAGTATCCTGGCAGGGAGCGATGAAAAACTGTTTTTT.

This clone appeared a single time. CDR3 DNA: TGTGCCAGCAGCTTGTATCTAGAGACCCAGTACTTC. Its translation is CASSLYLETQYF. The rearrangement links TRBV5-4 to TRBJ2-5; D not certain. CDR1 and CDR2 from the germline V gene are SGHNT and YYREEE (reference sequence). The V gene lost 1 base and the J gene lost 4 bases, with 5 bases spanning the gap. CDR3 size: 12 residues.

As DNA, the CDR3 is TGTGCCAGCAGCGAGGGACTCTATGGCTACACCTTC. Its translation is CASSEGLYGYTF. The chain couples TRBV7-9 to TRBJ1-2; possible D gene TRBD1, 5 bases. Germline V gives CDR1 SEHNR, CDR2 FQNEAQ (reference sequence). The length of the CDR3 is 12 residues. Trimming pared 5 bases from V and 4 bases from J, leaving 8 bases between.

The J gene is TRBJ1-6, the V gene TRBV27; maybe TRBD1 (5 bases). CDR3 length equals 13 residues. CDR1 is MNHEY and CDR2 is SMNVEV in the germline V gene (reference sequence). Trimming cost V 3 bases and J 9 bases, with 9 bases left between them. The CDR3 sequence is CASSFGRVSPLHF. In DNA, the CDR3 is TGTGCCAGCAGTTTCGGCAGGGTTTCACCCCTCCACTTT.

This rearrangement joins TRBV27 to TRBJ2-3; D not resolved. Trimming pared 8 bases from V and 7 bases from J, leaving 16 bases between. This CDR3 contains 13 residues. The germline CDR1 and CDR2 sequences are MNHEY and SMNVEV (reference sequence). In DNA form, the CDR3 reads TGTGCCAGCGCACCTTGGGGTTTGAATACGCAGTATTTT. Its protein is CASAPWGLNTQYF.

The gene calls are TRBV18 and TRBJ2-5; 9 nucleotides agree with TRBD1. Germline CDR1 KGHSH, CDR2 LQKENI. CDR3 size: 16 residues. After removal of 2 bases from V and 5 bases from J, the junction contained 9 bases not matched to a gene. In DNA, the CDR3 is TGTGCCAGCTCACCATGGACAGGGGCCAGCCTGGAGACCCAGTACTTC. This translates into CASSPWTGASLETQYF.

Written as DNA, the CDR3 is TGTGCCAGCAGCCCCGGCCCGCTCGCGTCCGAGCAGTACTTC. This encodes CASSPGPLASEQYF. V and J are TRBV4-2 and TRBJ2-7; D is ambiguous. Trimming shortened V by 4 bases and J by 6 bases, and 16 bases separated the two germline ends. The CDR3 is made up of 14 amino acids. Germline V lookup: CDR1 LGHNA, CDR2 YNFKEQ.

The genes are TRBV7-6 and TRBJ2-6; D is uncertain. V was clipped by 0 bases and J by 2 bases, with 5 bases between them. This CDR3 contains 15 residues. Germline V lookup: CDR1 SGHVS, CDR2 FNYEAQ. CDR3 bases: TGTGCCAGCAGCTTAGCTCCGCCTGGGGCCAACGTCCTGACTTTC. It yields the protein CASSLAPPGANVLTF.

The rearrangement joins TRBV7-2 to TRBJ2-1, with 7 bases that match TRBD2. Germline loops: CDR1 SGHTA, CDR2 FQGNSA. The CDR3 totals 16 residues. J gave up 4 bases and V 7 bases, and 13 bases lay outside the gene matches. The CDR3 reads CASTPRQREPYNEQFF. The CDR3 nucleotides read TGTGCCAGCACACCCCGCCAGCGGGAACCATACAATGAGCAGTTCTTC.